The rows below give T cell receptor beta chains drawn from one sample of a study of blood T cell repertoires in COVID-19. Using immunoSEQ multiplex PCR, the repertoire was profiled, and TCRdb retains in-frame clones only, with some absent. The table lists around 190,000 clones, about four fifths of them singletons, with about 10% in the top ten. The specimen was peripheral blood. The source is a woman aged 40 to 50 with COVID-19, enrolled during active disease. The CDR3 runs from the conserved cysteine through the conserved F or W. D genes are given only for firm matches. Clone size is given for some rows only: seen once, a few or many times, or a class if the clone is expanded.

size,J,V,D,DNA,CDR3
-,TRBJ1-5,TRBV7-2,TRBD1,TGTGCCAGCAGCTCCCTTGGGTCAGGGGGCGGCGAGCCCCAGCATTTT,CASSSLGSGGGEPQHF
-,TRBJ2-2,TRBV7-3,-,TGTGCCAGCAGCTACGGGGGCGGGGAGCTGTTTTTT,CASSYGGGELFF
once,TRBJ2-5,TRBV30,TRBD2,TGTGCCTGGAGGAGGTTAGCCCTCATCAGTAGCGGGAGTTCCTACTTGAGCCAAGAGACCCAGTACTTC,CAWRRLALISSGSSYLSQETQYF
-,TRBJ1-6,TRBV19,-,TGTGCCAGTAGTCCATCCCTGAGCTCCTATAATTCACCCCTCCACTTT,CASSPSLSSYNSPLHF
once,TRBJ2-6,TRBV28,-,TGTGCCAGCAGTGTGACTAGTTCGGGGGCCAACGTCCTGACTTTC,CASSVTSSGANVLTF
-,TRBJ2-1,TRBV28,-,TGTGCCAGCAAGGAGGACTCCTACAATGAGCAGTTCTTC,CASKEDSYNEQFF
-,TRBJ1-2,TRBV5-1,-,TGCGCCAGCAGCCCCATCGGGGGGGCTAGTGGCTACACCTTC,CASSPIGGASGYTF
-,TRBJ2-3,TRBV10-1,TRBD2,TGCGCCAGCAGTGAAGGCGGGGGGCGCACAGATACGCAGTATTTT,CASSEGGGRTDTQYF
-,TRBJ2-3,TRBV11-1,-,TGTGCCAGCAGCCACCATGGACAGAGCACAGATACGCAGTATTTT,CASSHHGQSTDTQYF
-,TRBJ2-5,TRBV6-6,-,TGTGCCAGCAGTTACGTGGGCAGTCAAGAGACCCAGTACTTC,CASSYVGSQETQYF
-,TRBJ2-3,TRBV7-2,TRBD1,TGTGCCAGCAGCGCGGACAGGCCGAGTACGCAGTATTTT,CASSADRPSTQYF
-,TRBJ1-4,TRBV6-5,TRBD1,TGTGCCAGCAAAGGACAGGGGGCGGGCGTGGGAAAACTGTTTTTT,CASKGQGAGVGKLFF
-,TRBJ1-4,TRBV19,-,TGTGCCAGTACCCCCATCTCCAGGGGAACTAATGAAAAACTGTTTTTT,CASTPISRGTNEKLFF
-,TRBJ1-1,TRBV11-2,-,TGTGCCAGCAGCTTTTCAGAGAACACTGAAGCTTTCTTT,CASSFSENTEAFF
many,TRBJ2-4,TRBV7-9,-,TGTGCCAGCAGCCCAGGCAGGGGAAACATTCAGTACTTC,CASSPGRGNIQYF